The next 9 T cell receptor beta chains were all read from a single sample in a study of immune characterization of retroperitoneal liposarcoma (dated by TCRdb to about 2019). The library was generated by PCR. Reads for this sample came from a NextSeq 500. The public reads were reprocessed in TCRdb via fastp at Q25 and MiXCR, keeping in-frame beta chains. Rows with one shared CDR3 protein collapse into an entry with the most common genes and DNA. This sample lists around 19,000 distinct CDR3 sequences; 35% to 45% were detected once. The ten most abundant clones make up 6.5% to 8% of the sample. Sequenced material: blood. Receptor source: a male donor with retroperitoneal liposarcoma.

This clonotype was counted many times. The chain couples TRBV11-1 to TRBJ2-3; 9 nucleotides align to TRBD2. This CDR3 contains 16 residues. The V gene's germline CDR1 is SGHAT and CDR2 FQDESV (reference sequence). Trimming at V came to 5 bases and at J to 5 bases, leaving 11 bases not matched to a gene. CDR3 sequence reads: CASSRASGIGVDTQYF. The CDR3 DNA sequence: TGTGCCAGCAGCCGGGCTAGCGGGATAGGAGTAGATACGCAGTATTTT.

This chain connects TRBV27 to TRBJ2-1; unclear D gene. The CDR3 covers 13 residues. V was clipped by 3 bases and J by 5 bases, with 8 bases between them. The V gene's germline CDR1 is MNHEY and CDR2 SMNVEV (reference sequence). The DNA of the CDR3 is TGTGCCAGCAGTTTCGCAATAGACAATGAGCAGTTCTTC. Its protein is CASSFAIDNEQFF.

The CDR3: CASSLGVGGNYEQYF. The CDR3 nucleotides are TGTGCCAGCAGCTTAGGGGTGGGGGGAAACTACGAGCAGTACTTC. The chain is built from TRBV7-2 and TRBJ2-7; tentative D call: TRBD2 (6 bases). V shed 1 base and J shed 3 bases, with 13 bases lying between them. The germline V gene has CDR1 SGHTA and CDR2 FQGNSA. The CDR3 covers 15 residues.

The chain employs TRBV6-1 and TRBJ2-6, with D uncertain. V was shortened by 0 bases and J by 0 bases, with 6 bases between the two germline ends. Germline CDR1 and CDR2: MNHNS and SASEGT. CDR3 length equals 16 residues. The CDR3 coding sequence is TGTGCCAGCAGTGAAGCAGGTCTCTCTGGGGCCAACGTCCTGACTTTC. Translating gives CASSEAGLSGANVLTF.

This clonotype was seen a handful of times. The rearrangement joins TRBV14 to TRBJ2-3, with 8 positions matching TRBD1. The germline V gene encodes CDR1 SGHDN and CDR2 FVKESK. This CDR3 contains 16 residues. Trimming cost V 3 bases and J 2 bases; bases outside gene matches: 7. DNA of the CDR3: TGTGCCAGCAGCCAGCTGGACAGGGTGGACACAGATACGCAGTATTTT. Encoded protein: CASSQLDRVDTDTQYF.

For this clonotype: The germline gene is not matched at one end of the junction; a read error may be the cause. This chain joins TRBV6-1 and TRBJ2-1, with 12 bases that match TRBD2. Germline values: CDR1 MNHNS, CDR2 SASEGT. The CDR3 has 16 residues. The chain's CDR3 is CASIKSSGGEKYEQFF. CDR3 nucleotide sequence: TGTGCGAGCATAAAGTCTAGCGGGGGGGAGAAGTACGAGCAGTTTTTC.

The table lists this clonotype with a few counts. The rearrangement joins TRBV11-2 to TRBJ2-1; no definite D call. Germline CDR1 reads SGHAT; CDR2 reads FQNNGV. V was cut by 5 bases and J by 13 bases, with 21 bases left in between. This CDR3 has 14 amino acids. The CDR3 DNA sequence: TGTGCCAGCAGCCAATTGGACGGGCAAGAGACCCAGTTCTTC. It yields the protein CASSQLDGQETQFF. Full variable domain (outside the CDR3, taken from reference TRBV11-2 and TRBJ2-1): EAGVAQSPRYKIIEKRQSVAFWCNPISGHATLYWYQQILGQGPKLLIQFQNNGVVDDSQLPKDRFSAERLKGVDSTLKIQPAKLEDSAVYLCASSQLDGQETQFFGPGTRLTVL.

By sample fraction, this clonotype is medium-sized. This chain joins TRBV6-1 and TRBJ2-5, with no clear D. CDR3 size: 11 residues. Germline V gene lookup returns CDR1 MNHNS and CDR2 SASEGT. Trimming took 5 bases from V and 4 from J, leaving 5 bases between them. CDR3 protein: CASSSPETQYF. CDR3 in DNA: TGTGCCAGCAGTTCCCCAGAGACCCAGTACTTC.

V usage is TRBV7-6 and J usage is TRBJ2-2; 7 positions agree with TRBD1. CDR1 is SGHVS and CDR2 is FNYEAQ in the germline V gene. Trimming at V came to 5 bases and at J to 1 base, leaving 1 base not matched to a gene. The CDR3 loop spans 14 amino acids. CDR3 in DNA: TGTGCCAGCAGCCGGACAGGGAACACCGGGGAGCTGTTTTTT. As protein: CASSRTGNTGELFF. The complete variable domain, with remaining parts taken from reference TRBV7-6 and TRBJ2-2, reads GAGVSQSPRYKVTKRGQDVALRCDPISGHVSLYWYRQALGQGPEFLTYFNYEAQQDKSGLPNDRFSAERPEGSISTLTIQRTEQRDSAMYRCASSRTGNTGELFFGEGSRLTVL.